This T cell receptor beta chain was obtained from a study of blood T cell repertoires in COVID-19. On the study more broadly: T cells, B-cell-depleted T cells, or PBMCs supplied cDNA or gDNA.

Germline V gene data show CDR1 as SGHAT and CDR2 as FQNNGV. V was shortened by 0 bases and J by 6 bases, with 6 bases between the two germline ends. There are 13 residues in the CDR3. How the authors handled the data: Nucleated cell number was recorded as an estimate derived from reference gene primer amplification. The method was immunoSEQ multiplex PCR; TCRdb's version includes in-frame clones alone and lacks a portion of them. For V, J and clone size, that table is used; D and trimming come from the DNA. The data hold fewer than 70,000 clones, with approximately 85% observed a single time. The chain has TRBV11-2 and TRBJ2-1; D gene ambiguous. The TCR was taken from a man in his forties or fifties with acute or convalescent COVID-19. Sequenced: peripheral blood. The CDR3 DNA follows: TGTGCCAGCAGCTTAGACAGTATCAATGAGCAGTTCTTC. It is translated as CASSLDSINEQFF.